This paragraph covers one T cell receptor beta chain sequence. Its specificity is not known. The V end lost 5 bases, the J end lost 1 base, and 6 bases lay between the germline ends. CDR1 DFQATT and CDR2 SNEGSKA come from the germline V gene (reference sequence). The CDR3 contains 11 residues. These data are taken from a study of T-cell reconstitution after alpha-beta-depleted transplantation in children. Study outcomes and limitations: At the one-year point after transplant, T-cell counts and TCRbeta diversity were found to come mostly from T cells that had been newly produced. Expanded graft clones, several hundred of them, were reportedly the source of alpha-beta T cells about two months after transplant. Surviving recipient cells, namely T cells and thymic progenitors, were the source of high day-60 TCRbeta diversity in some patients.

Unique molecular identifiers were incorporated into the prepared TCRbeta library. TCRdb passed the PCR reads through MiXCR, listing each CDR3 protein once. The repertoire has more than 400,000 distinct CDR3 sequences, roughly 44% of them found once; the top ten carry 27%. The sample here was PBMCs, taken before TCRalphabeta/CD19-depleted stem cell transplant. The TCR originated in a girl aged 2-9 years with aplastic anemia, due to receive a stem cell transplant. The chain carries TRBV20-1 and TRBJ2-7; D remains unclear. The CDR3 is CSALASYEQYF. The CDR3 DNA reads as TGCAGTGCTCTGGCTTCCTACGAGCAGTACTTC.